This TCR beta chain was captured in a study of T cell changes during pregnancy in multiple sclerosis (dated by TCRdb to the late 2010s). Describing the broader study: The study looked at changes in the T cell repertoire across pregnancy in women with multiple sclerosis.

Preparation of the library involved the immunoSEQ multiplex PCR assay. The table was pulled from immuneACCESS by TCRdb, which kept in-frame rearrangements only. Such tables lose some clones; where checked, under half of the loss comes from unresolved V genes, and the rest has no known cause. Recorded for this sample are tens of thousands of clones; around 97% of them occurred a single time. 2.5% of the sample rests with the top ten. A word on this clone: Its cognate antigen has yet to be identified. Base qualities are not recorded, but no much larger clone differs from it by a single base.

The germline V gene specifies LGHNA as CDR1 and YNFKEQ as CDR2. Including cysteine and phenylalanine, the CDR3 has 18 amino acids. The CDR3 DNA has 54 bases and is translated from base 1. V and J are trimmed by 4 bases and 0 bases, and the gene matches miss 11 bases of the junction. The sequence derives from a female donor with multiple sclerosis, enrolled in a pregnancy study. Here the sequenced sample was CD8+ T cells from peripheral blood mononuclear cells, taken after pregnancy. Recombination joined TRBV4-2 with TRBJ1-3; TRBD1 lines up with 8 middle nucleotides. The DNA reads TGTGCCAGCAGCCCGAAAGGGGACAGGCTGAGCTCTGGAAACACCATATATTTT. Translated, this is CASSPKGDRLSSGNTIYF.